The clone carrying this T cell receptor beta chain was recorded at least ten times. TCRdb re-called the multiplex PCR reads with MiXCR, one entry per CDR3 protein. The data show approximately 300,000 distinct CDR3 sequences, around 30% seen once. These data belong to a study of breast tumors, draining lymph nodes, adjacent tissues. Samples came from axillary lymph nodes draining the breast cancer. This CDR3 is built from 12 residues. The V end lost 5 bases, the J end lost 3 bases, and 5 bases lay between the germline ends. Germline V gives CDR1 SGHTA, CDR2 FQGNSA. The gene calls are TRBV7-2 and TRBJ2-1; D not resolved. The TCR sequence derives from a female donor with breast cancer. Some clones in this sample may be carry-over from other donors' samples. Material: axillary lymph node tissue. CDR3 DNA: TGTGCCAGCAGCCACGGCTACAATGAGCAGTTCTTC. Translated: CASSHGYNEQFF.